This entry concerns a single TCR beta chain. What it binds is unknown. The repertoire was sequenced with immunoSEQ multiplex PCR; TCRdb's copy has only in-frame clones and lacks some. The sample consists of nearly 2 million clones, approximately 94% of them appearing once. CD45RO-negative cells were positively selected for CCR7, leaving out terminally differentiated effector memory CD45RA+ cells. The data derive from a study of shared clonotypes between healthy human individuals. The study, taken as a whole, reports: Donor clonotype sharing was expected to depend on sequencing depth. Sample collection involved blood only; tissue repertoires are likely different. Naive CD4 clonotypes overlapped across a few donors at roughly 4.5%.

The sample consisted of naive CD8+ T cells sorted from blood. This TCR came from a man younger than 30 in good health.

CDR3 in amino acids: CASRGVLGSAETQYF. For the CDR3, the DNA is TGTGCCAGCAGGGGCGTCCTGGGAAGCGCAGAGACCCAGTACTTC. The gene calls are TRBV5-6 and TRBJ2-5; no reliable D call. V gave up 5 bases and J gave up 4 bases, with 18 bases separating them. Germline values: CDR1 SGHDT, CDR2 YYEEEE. CDR3 size: 15 residues.